This TCR beta chain was sequenced for a study of T cells in Graves' hyperthyroidism and ophthalmopathy. Study results and limitations: In validation, the model predicted ophthalmopathy. These predictions came a median about 6.2 months before onset.

What was amplified from RNA transcripts were TCR beta CDR3 regions. The HTBI primer set drove a first-round RT-PCR of the TCR CDR3. Via MiXCR, TCRdb re-called the multiplex PCR reads, giving one row per CDR3 protein. The data show over 700,000 distinct CDR3 sequences, more than 30% seen once. As to this clonotype: Its specificity is not known.

The CDR3 runs to 15 residues. The ends lost 3 bases at V and 7 bases at J; junction bases unmatched: 8. Germline CDR1 SGDLS, CDR2 YYNGEE. Investigators excluded patients with uncontrolled infection, other autoimmune disease, pregnancy or lactation. This TCR came from a man between 18 and 35 years old with Graves' hyperthyroidism. The sample taken for sequencing was blood. The rearrangement uses TRBV9 and TRBJ1-5; 9 bases are a match to TRBD1. CDR3 sequence: CASSAGGQGSQPQHF. Here the CDR3 DNA reads TGTGCCAGCAGCGCGGGGGGACAGGGTAGCCAGCCCCAGCATTTT.